These T cell receptor beta chains were read from a single sample in a study of T cell responses to AZD1222 COVID-19 vaccine. Produced via immunoSEQ multiplex PCR; TCRdb's table is partial and in-frame only. The table shows approximately 100,000 clones, with roughly nine tenths occurring only once. Material: peripheral blood, obtained on day 0 of MenACWY control vaccination. These receptors originate from an adult in good health. Each CDR3 is given with its conserved first and last residue. A D gene is named only where the DNA matches it firmly. Some rows have no size entry. The others give once, few or many, or a class for an expanded clone.

>NA|TRBJ1-6|TRBV5-1|NA
CASSLGGNSPLHF
TGCGCCAGCAGCTTGGGGGGCAATTCACCCCTCCACTTT
>TRBD1|TRBJ1-5|TRBV30|NA
CAWSGQGGQPQHF
TGTGCCTGGAGCGGACAGGGAGGTCAGCCCCAGCATTTT
>TRBD1|TRBJ1-1|TRBV15|NA
CATSRGQGARTTEAFF
TGTGCCACCAGCAGGGGACAGGGGGCCAGAACAACTGAAGCTTTCTTT
>NA|TRBJ1-2|TRBV3-1/TRBV3-2|NA
CASSQDPGGGYTF
TGTGCCAGCAGCCAAGATCCGGGGGGTGGCTACACCTTC
>TRBD1|TRBJ1-5|TRBV6-2/TRBV6-3|NA
CASSQPGGTGGYSNQPQHF
TGTGCCAGCAGTCAACCGGGGGGGACAGGGGGATATAGCAATCAGCCCCAGCATTTT
>NA|TRBJ2-2|TRBV5-6|once
CASSLVRGRRFANTGELFF
TGTGCCAGCAGCTTGGTCCGGGGGCGGCGCTTCGCGAACACCGGGGAGCTGTTTTTT
>NA|TRBJ2-5|TRBV7-2|NA
CASSLALLGGVTQYF
TGTGCCAGCAGCTTAGCGCTATTAGGAGGGGTAACCCAGTACTTC
>NA|TRBJ1-2|TRBV7-9|NA
CASSLSGGHGYTF
TGTGCCAGCAGCTTGTCCGGGGGTCATGGCTACACCTTC
>TRBD1|TRBJ2-7|TRBV19|NA
CASSIRDSLSYEQYF
TGTGCCAGTAGTATCCGGGACAGCTTATCCTACGAGCAGTACTTC
>TRBD1|TRBJ1-1|TRBV7-3|NA
CASSSTGRGTEAFF
TGTGCCAGCAGCTCGACAGGGAGGGGTACTGAAGCTTTCTTT
>TRBD2|TRBJ2-3|TRBV30|NA
CAWSAGTSGGTDTQYF
TGTGCCTGGAGCGCCGGGACTAGCGGGGGAACAGATACGCAGTATTTT
>NA|TRBJ1-2|TRBV14|few
CASSQDTYYGYTF
TGTGCCAGCAGCCAAGATACATATTATGGCTACACCTTC
>NA|TRBJ2-3|TRBV7-2|NA
CAWGSADTQYF
TGTGCCTGGGGGTCGGCGGATACGCAGTATTTT
>NA|TRBJ1-2|TRBV5-4|once
CASSLAEAGSGYTF
TGTGCCAGCAGCTTGGCCGAGGCCGGGAGTGGCTACACCTTC
>NA|TRBJ2-2|TRBV6-2/TRBV6-3|NA
CASSYSSRTTGELFF
TGTGCCAGCAGTTACTCCTCTCGAACAACCGGGGAGCTGTTTTTT
>TRBD1|TRBJ1-4|TRBV19|NA
CASDHGRGREKLFF
TGTGCCAGTGACCATGGGAGGGGGCGTGAAAAACTGTTTTTT
>NA|TRBJ2-5|TRBV9|NA
CASSVGITRGEETQYF
TGTGCCAGCAGCGTAGGCATCACCAGAGGTGAAGAGACCCAGTACTTC
>NA|TRBJ2-7|TRBV4-3|NA
CASSPGHSSYEQYF
TGCGCCAGCAGCCCCGGACACAGCTCCTACGAGCAGTACTTC
>TRBD1|TRBJ1-4|TRBV7-9|NA
CASSLDRGGATNEKLFF
TGTGCCAGCAGCTTGGACAGGGGGGGTGCAACTAATGAAAAACTGTTTTTT
>NA|TRBJ1-2|TRBV3-1/TRBV3-2|few
CASSPDGNYGYTF
TGTGCCAGCAGTCCCGACGGTAACTATGGCTACACCTTC
>NA|TRBJ2-3|TRBV20-1|few
CSARPTDTQYF
TGCAGTGCTAGACCCACAGATACGCAGTATTTT
>NA|TRBJ2-3|TRBV12-3/TRBV12-4|NA
CASRSPVSDTQYF
TGTGCCAGCCGTAGCCCGGTCTCTGATACGCAGTATTTT
>NA|TRBJ1-2|TRBV6-1|NA
CATTAGDYGYTF
TGTGCCACCACGGCGGGAGACTATGGCTACACCTTC
>NA|TRBJ1-3|TRBV12-3/TRBV12-4|once
CASSPAAGNTIYF
TGTGCCAGCAGTCCGGCCGCCGGAAACACCATATATTTT
>NA|TRBJ1-4|TRBV7-2|NA
CASSLVGGSNEKLFF
TGTGCCAGCAGCTTAGTTGGGGGGTCTAATGAAAAACTGTTTTTT
>TRBD2|TRBJ2-7|TRBV20-1|NA
CSASEGAGVASEQYF
TGCAGTGCTAGTGAGGGAGCGGGGGTGGCCTCCGAGCAGTACTTC
>NA|TRBJ2-1|TRBV5-1|NA
CASSVSGRSWDEQFF
TGCGCCAGCAGCGTTTCAGGGCGGTCATGGGATGAGCAGTTCTTC
>NA|TRBJ1-2|TRBV4-1|NA
CASSQDHRTTNYGYTF
TGCGCCAGCAGCCAAGATCACAGAACCACTAACTATGGCTACACCTTC
>NA|TRBJ2-1|TRBV29-1|few
CSVGLPSSYNEQFF
TGCAGCGTTGGACTACCAAGCTCCTACAATGAGCAGTTCTTC
>TRBD1|TRBJ1-6|TRBV19|NA
CASSGTGLSPLHF
TGTGCCAGTTCCGGGACAGGGCTTTCACCCCTCCACTTT
>TRBD1|TRBJ1-3|TRBV4-3|NA
CASSQDRGGGNTIYF
TGCGCCAGCAGCCAAGACAGGGGGGGAGGAAACACCATATATTTT
>NA|TRBJ1-3|TRBV12-3/TRBV12-4|once
CASSVQGNTIYF
TGTGCCAGCAGTGTCCAGGGAAACACCATATATTTT
>TRBD2|TRBJ2-3|TRBV6-1|NA
CASSALAGVSTDTQYF
TGTGCCAGCAGTGCCCTGGCGGGGGTGAGCACAGATACGCAGTATTTT
>NA|TRBJ2-1|TRBV6-4|NA
CASSDRPGVEGEQFF
TGTGCCAGCAGTGACAGGCCGGGGGTGGAGGGTGAGCAGTTCTTC
>TRBD1|TRBJ1-2|TRBV4-3|NA
CASSQEKQGRNYGYTF
TGCGCCAGCAGCCAAGAAAAACAGGGGCGTAACTATGGCTACACCTTC
>NA|TRBJ1-2|TRBV2|NA
CASSQGGWPTNYGYTF
TGTGCCAGCAGCCAAGGAGGTTGGCCTACTAACTATGGCTACACCTTC
>TRBD2|TRBJ2-1|TRBV28|NA
CASSSQAGGGFLEQFF
TGTGCCAGCAGCTCCCAGGCGGGGGGGGGTTTCCTTGAGCAGTTCTTC
>NA|TRBJ1-3|TRBV4-3|NA
CASRGNRALGNTIYF
TGCGCCAGCAGGGGGAACCGGGCCTTAGGAAACACCATATATTTT
>TRBD1|TRBJ1-1|TRBV4-3|NA
CASSQVGQGDTEAFF
TGCGCCAGCAGCCAAGTCGGACAGGGGGACACTGAAGCTTTCTTT
>NA|TRBJ2-1|TRBV2|NA
CASGRQRDGYNEQFF
TGTGCCAGCGGGCGTCAACGCGACGGATACAATGAGCAGTTCTTC
>NA|TRBJ1-1|TRBV30|NA
CAWGRGANTEAFF
TGTGCCTGGGGCAGGGGTGCGAACACTGAAGCTTTCTTT
>NA|TRBJ2-7|TRBV4-1|NA
CASSQDYPGSYEQYF
TGCGCCAGCAGCCAAGATTACCCGGGGAGCTACGAGCAGTACTTC
>NA|TRBJ1-2|TRBV15|NA
CATSSARGEMTNGYTF
TGTGCCACCAGCAGTGCGAGGGGGGAGATGACAAATGGCTACACCTTC
>NA|TRBJ1-1|TRBV12-3/TRBV12-4|few
CASTQAMNTEAFF
TGTGCCAGCACCCAGGCCATGAACACTGAAGCTTTCTTT
>TRBD2|TRBJ2-3|TRBV7-2|NA
CASSFGGGGTDTQYF
TGTGCCAGCAGCTTCGGCGGGGGAGGGACAGATACGCAGTATTTT
>NA|TRBJ2-1|TRBV30|NA
CAWNPGFDRHNEQFF
TGTGCCTGGAACCCCGGCTTCGACAGACACAATGAGCAGTTCTTC
>NA|TRBJ2-5|TRBV19|few
CASSQNYRGGETQYF
TGTGCCAGTAGTCAAAACTATCGGGGCGGGGAGACCCAGTACTTC
>NA|TRBJ1-6|TRBV3-1/TRBV3-2|NA
CASSLPNSPLHF
TGTGCCAGCAGCCTCCCTAATTCACCCCTCCACTTT
>NA|TRBJ2-2|TRBV18|NA
CASSPNTGELFF
TGTGCCAGCTCACCAAACACCGGGGAGCTGTTTTTT
>TRBD2|TRBJ2-1|TRBV6-5|NA
CASSKGLENNEQFF
TGTGCCAGCAGTAAGGGACTAGAAAACAATGAGCAGTTCTTC
>NA|TRBJ1-2|TRBV18|NA
CASSPSQGDYGYTF
TGTGCCAGCTCACCAAGTCAGGGTGACTATGGCTACACCTTC
>NA|TRBJ1-5|TRBV18|NA
CASSPGTGIQPQHF
TGTGCCAGCTCACCGGGAACAGGGATTCAGCCCCAGCATTTT